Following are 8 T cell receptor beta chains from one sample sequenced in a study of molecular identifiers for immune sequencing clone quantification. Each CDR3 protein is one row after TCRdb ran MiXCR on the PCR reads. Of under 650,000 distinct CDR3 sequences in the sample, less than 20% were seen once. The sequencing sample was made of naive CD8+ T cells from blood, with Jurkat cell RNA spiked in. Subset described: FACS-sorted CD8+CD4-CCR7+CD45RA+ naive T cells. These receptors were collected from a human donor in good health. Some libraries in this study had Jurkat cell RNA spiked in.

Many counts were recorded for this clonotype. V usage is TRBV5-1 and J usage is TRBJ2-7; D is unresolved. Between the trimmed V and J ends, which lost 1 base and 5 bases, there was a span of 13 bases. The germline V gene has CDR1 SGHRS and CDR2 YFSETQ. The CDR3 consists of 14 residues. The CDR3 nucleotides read TGCGCCAGCAGCTTGACCACGGGTAGTGACGAGCAGTACTTC. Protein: CASSLTTGSDEQYF.

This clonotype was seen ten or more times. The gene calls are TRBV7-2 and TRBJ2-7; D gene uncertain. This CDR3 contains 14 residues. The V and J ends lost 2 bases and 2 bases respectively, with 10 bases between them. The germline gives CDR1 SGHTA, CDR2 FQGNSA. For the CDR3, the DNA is TGTGCCAGCAGCTTACTCTCTGGGACCTACGAGCAGTACTTC. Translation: CASSLLSGTYEQYF.

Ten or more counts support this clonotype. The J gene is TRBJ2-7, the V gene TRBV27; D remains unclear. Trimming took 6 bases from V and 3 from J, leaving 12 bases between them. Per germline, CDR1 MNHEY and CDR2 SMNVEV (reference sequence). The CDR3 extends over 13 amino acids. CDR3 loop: CASSSGPLYEQYF. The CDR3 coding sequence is TGTGCCAGCAGCTCGGGCCCCCTCTACGAGCAGTACTTC.

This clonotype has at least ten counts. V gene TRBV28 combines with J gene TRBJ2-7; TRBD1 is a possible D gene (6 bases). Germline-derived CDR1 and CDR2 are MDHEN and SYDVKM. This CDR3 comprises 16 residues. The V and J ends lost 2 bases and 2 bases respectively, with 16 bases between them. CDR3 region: CASSLHTGQTTYEQYF. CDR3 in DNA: TGTGCCAGCAGTTTACACACCGGACAGACAACCTACGAGCAGTACTTC. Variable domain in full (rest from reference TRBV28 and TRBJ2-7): DVKVTQSSRYLVKRTGEKVFLECVQDMDHENMFWYRQDPGLGLRLIYFSYDVKMKEKGDIPEGYSVSREKKERFSLILESASTNQTSMYLCASSLHTGQTTYEQYFGPGTRLTVT.

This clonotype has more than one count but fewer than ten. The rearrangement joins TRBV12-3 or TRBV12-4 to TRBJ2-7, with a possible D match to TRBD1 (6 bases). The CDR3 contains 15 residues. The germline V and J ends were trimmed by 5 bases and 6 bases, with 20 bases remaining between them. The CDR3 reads CASSPARGQGLEQYF. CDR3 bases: TGTGCCAGCAGTCCCGCCAGAGGGCAGGGGCTCGAGCAGTACTTC.

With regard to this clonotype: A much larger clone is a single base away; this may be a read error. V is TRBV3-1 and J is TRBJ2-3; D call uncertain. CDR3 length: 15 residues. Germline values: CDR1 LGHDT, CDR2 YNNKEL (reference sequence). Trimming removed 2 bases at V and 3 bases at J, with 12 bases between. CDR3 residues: CASSQWISRTDTQYF. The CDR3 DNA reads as TGTGCCAGCAGCCAATGGATTTCCAGAACAGATACGCAGTATTTT.

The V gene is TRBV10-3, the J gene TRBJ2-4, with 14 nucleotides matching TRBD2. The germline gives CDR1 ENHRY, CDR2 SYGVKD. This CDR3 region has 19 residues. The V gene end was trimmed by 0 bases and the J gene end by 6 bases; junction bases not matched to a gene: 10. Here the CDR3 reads CAISESETGTSGGGNIQYF. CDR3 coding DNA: TGTGCCATCAGTGAGTCTGAGACCGGGACTAGCGGGGGTGGAAACATTCAGTACTTC.

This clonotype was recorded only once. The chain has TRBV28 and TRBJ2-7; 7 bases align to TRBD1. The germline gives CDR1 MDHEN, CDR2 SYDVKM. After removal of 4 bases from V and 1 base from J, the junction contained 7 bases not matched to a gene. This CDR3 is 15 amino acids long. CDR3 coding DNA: TGTGCCAGCAGTTACGAGGGGGCGAGGTCCTACGAGCAGTACTTC. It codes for CASSYEGARSYEQYF.